These 29 T cell receptor beta chains came from one sample sequenced in a study of cytomegalovirus exposure and HLA in healthy donors. 60 Vbeta and 13 Jbeta primers were used in PCR. Clones were sequenced by immunoSEQ multiplex PCR, and TCRdb holds only the in-frame ones, with some missing. The table includes roughly 130,000 clones, over 65% detected once. Specimen: PBMCs. The receptors here all came from a young man in good health and CMV-seropositive.

The chain has TRBV27 and TRBJ2-1, with 7 bases identical to TRBD1. The CDR3 contains 16 residues. Germline CDR1 and CDR2: MNHEY and SMNVEV (reference sequence). V gave up 5 bases and J gave up 3 bases; unmatched junction bases: 10. The CDR3 protein is CASSPRTGLSYNEQFF. CDR3 coding DNA: TGTGCCAGCAGTCCCCGGACAGGTCTTAGCTACAATGAGCAGTTCTTC.

The DNA for the CDR3 is TGTGCCAGCAGCTTAGGGACGGCGGGAGGGTCCTACGAGCAGTACTTC. Residues: CASSLGTAGGSYEQYF. This chain uses TRBV7-8 with TRBJ2-7; TRBD2 matches at 9 bases. The CDR3 length is 16 residues. The V and J ends lost 1 base and 1 base, in that order; junction bases with no gene match: 5. The germline gives CDR1 SGHVS, CDR2 FQNEAQ.

V and J are TRBV7-8 and TRBJ2-7; the match to TRBD1 covers 7 bases. J gave up 3 bases and V 2 bases, and 7 bases lay outside the gene matches. The CDR3 is made up of 15 amino acids. Per germline, CDR1 SGHVS and CDR2 FQNEAQ. For the CDR3, the DNA is TGTGCCAGCAGCTTAATTGTGCAGGGGGTCTACGAGCAGTACTTC. Protein product: CASSLIVQGVYEQYF. The full variable domain, its missing parts supplied by reference TRBV7-8 and TRBJ2-7, is GAGVSQSPRYKVAKRGQDVALRCDPISGHVSLFWYQQALGQGPEFLTYFQNEAQLDKSGLPSDRFFAERPEGSVSTLKIQRTQQEDSAVYLCASSLIVQGVYEQYFGPGTRLTVT.

The V gene is TRBV5-1, the J gene TRBJ2-7; 7 bases are a match to TRBD1. Germline V gene data show CDR1 as SGHRS and CDR2 as YFSETQ. This CDR3 has 13 amino acids. Losses at the gene ends were 4 bases for V and 5 bases for J; bases not matched to a gene: 6. CDR3 sequence (DNA): TGCGCCAGCAGCCGAACAGGGGTCAACGAGCAGTACTTC. This translates into CASSRTGVNEQYF.

The chain uses TRBV9 and TRBJ2-7; TRBD2 matches at 10 bases. From germline, CDR1 is SGDLS and CDR2 YYNGEE. The CDR3 runs 15 residues. V shed 0 bases, J shed 2 bases, and the junction held 2 bases outside the gene matches. The chain's CDR3 is CASSVASGGPYEQYF. The CDR3 nucleotides read TGTGCCAGCAGCGTAGCTAGCGGGGGACCCTACGAGCAGTACTTC.

The chain is built from TRBV30 and TRBJ1-2; tentatively, D is TRBD1 (5 bases). Germline assignment: CDR1 GTSNPN and CDR2 SVGIG (reference sequence). The CDR3 spans 15 residues. Deletions cut 4 bases from V and 8 bases from J, with 23 bases between. The CDR3 DNA follows: TGTGCCTGGAATAATCTCAGGGAAAGCTATTCCGGCTACACCTTC. The encoded protein is CAWNNLRESYSGYTF.

The rearrangement uses TRBV7-3 and TRBJ2-3; D ambiguous. Looked up from germline, CDR1 is SGHTA and CDR2 is FQGTGA. The CDR3 totals 15 residues. V was trimmed by 4 bases and J by 7 bases, leaving 18 bases between them. Here the CDR3 reads CASSSRAFFENTQYF. CDR3 sequence (DNA): TGTGCCAGCAGCTCCCGAGCCTTTTTTGAGAATACGCAGTATTTT.

The chain employs TRBV30 and TRBJ1-2, with 8 bases matching TRBD1. Trimming removed 8 bases from V and 9 bases from J; junction bases left unmatched: 14. Germline V gene lookup returns CDR1 GTSNPN and CDR2 SVGIG (reference sequence). The CDR3 has 13 residues. Here the CDR3 reads CAGYGQGGYRYTF. The CDR3, as DNA: TGTGCCGGCTATGGACAGGGAGGATATCGCTACACCTTC.

The chain has TRBV2 and TRBJ2-3; possible D gene TRBD2, 6 bases. This CDR3 is 15 amino acids long. Trimming removed 6 bases from V and 2 bases from J, with 15 bases in between. Looked up from germline, CDR1 is SNHLY and CDR2 is FYNNEI. The CDR3 DNA is TGTGCCAGCAGAGGGCGGGCGGGATCCACAGATACGCAGTATTTT. Residues: CASRGRAGSTDTQYF.

This chain links TRBV10-2 with TRBJ1-5; 7 bases are shared with TRBD1. Germline loops: CDR1 WSHSY, CDR2 SAAADI. The junction had 8 bases not matched to a gene; V was cut back by 6 bases and J by 6 bases. The CDR3 contains 14 residues. CDR3 sequence: CASREDRAGQPQHF. The CDR3, as DNA: TGCGCCAGCAGGGAAGACAGGGCGGGTCAGCCCCAGCATTTT.

This chain links TRBV9 with TRBJ2-7, with a weak D call TRBD2 (5 bases). This CDR3 spans 15 amino acids. CDR1 and CDR2 (germline): SGDLS, YYNGEE. V was cut by 0 bases and J by 3 bases, with 13 bases left in between. CDR3 region: CASSVGSEDRYEQYF. The DNA of the CDR3 is TGTGCCAGCAGCGTAGGTTCGGAGGACCGCTACGAGCAGTACTTC.

This clone came up a few times. The chain combines TRBV7-6 with TRBJ1-5; the D is unclear. Germline values: CDR1 SGHVS, CDR2 FNYEAQ. This CDR3 contains 13 residues. V lost 4 bases and J lost 2, with 6 bases in between. The CDR3 protein is CASSSSGNQPQHF. The CDR3 DNA follows: TGTGCCAGCAGCTCTTCGGGCAATCAGCCCCAGCATTTT. Variable domain in full (rest from reference TRBV7-6 and TRBJ1-5): GAGVSQSPRYKVTKRGQDVALRCDPISGHVSLYWYRQALGQGPEFLTYFNYEAQQDKSGLPNDRFSAERPEGSISTLTIQRTEQRDSAMYRCASSSSGNQPQHFGDGTRLSIL.

The chain is built from TRBV27 and TRBJ1-2, with D possibly being TRBD1 (6 bases). V was shortened by 2 bases and J by 8 bases, with 18 bases between the two germline ends. CDR1 is MNHEY and CDR2 is SMNVEV in the germline V gene (reference sequence). CDR3 size: 15 residues. CDR3 DNA: TGTGCCAGCAGTTTAGAAGGCACCAGGGGATCGGGCTACACCTTC. It codes for CASSLEGTRGSGYTF.

The chain combines TRBV4-1 with TRBJ1-2; 10 bases agree with TRBD1. CDR1 is MGHRA and CDR2 is YSYEKL in the germline V gene. V lost 6 bases and J lost 3; bases outside the gene matches: 4. The CDR3 is 14 residues long. This CDR3 reads CASRRDRGDYGYTF. In DNA, the CDR3 is TGCGCCAGCAGGCGGGACAGGGGTGACTATGGCTACACCTTC.

CDR3 protein: CASSQVGARENEQFF. In DNA, the CDR3 is TGCGCCAGCAGCCAAGTAGGGGCCAGGGAAAATGAGCAGTTCTTC. The V and J genes are TRBV4-1 and TRBJ2-1; a possible D gene is TRBD1 (5 bases). Germline values: CDR1 MGHRA, CDR2 YSYEKL. The CDR3 loop spans 15 amino acids. Trimming removed 1 base from V and 7 bases from J, with 14 bases in between.

V usage is TRBV10-3 and J usage is TRBJ2-7; no firm D call. Trimming removed 4 bases from V and 2 bases from J, with 6 bases in between. The CDR3 is made up of 12 amino acids. The germline V gene encodes CDR1 ENHRY and CDR2 SYGVKD. CDR3 DNA: TGTGCCATCAGTGGGGCAGCCTACGAGCAGTACTTC. Protein: CAISGAAYEQYF.

The chain carries TRBV10-3 and TRBJ2-3; no clear D. CDR1 ENHRY and CDR2 SYGVKD come from the germline V gene. The CDR3 totals 13 residues. V was shortened by 3 bases and J by 2 bases, with 6 bases between the two germline ends. CDR3 amino acids: CAISDAITDTQYF. The CDR3 nucleotides are TGTGCCATCAGTGATGCGATCACAGATACGCAGTATTTT.

This chain joins TRBV6-6 and TRBJ1-2; D may be TRBD1 (5 bases). Germline V gene sequence: CDR1 MNHNY, CDR2 SVGAGI (reference sequence). The CDR3 is 13 residues long. V was clipped by 7 bases and J by 5 bases, with 14 bases between them. CDR3 DNA sequence: TGTGCCAGCATCGGTAGGGGCCGTTATGGCTACACCTTC. This sequence encodes CASIGRGRYGYTF.

V gene TRBV27 combines with J gene TRBJ2-5; 10 nucleotides line up with TRBD1. The CDR3 totals 13 residues. From germline, CDR1 is MNHEY and CDR2 SMNVEV (reference sequence). Trimming cost V 6 bases and J 5 bases; bases outside gene matches: 3. The CDR3 DNA follows: TGTGCCAGCAGGGGACAGGGGAGGGAGACCCAGTACTTC. Its protein product is CASRGQGRETQYF.

This rearrangement joins TRBV4-3 to TRBJ2-3, with a weak D call TRBD1 (6 bases). CDR1 LGHNA and CDR2 YSLEER come from the germline V gene. V dropped 0 bases and J dropped 6 bases, with 13 bases sitting between them. The CDR3 length is 15 residues. The CDR3 region is CASSQEVRGVDTQYF. The CDR3 DNA reads as TGCGCCAGCAGCCAAGAGGTCAGGGGCGTGGATACGCAGTATTTT.

The chain is built from TRBV6-6 and TRBJ1-5; 7 bases line up with TRBD1. V was pared by 5 bases and J by 2 bases, with 3 bases of the junction left unmatched. This CDR3 spans 14 amino acids. Germline V gene lookup returns CDR1 MNHNY and CDR2 SVGAGI (reference sequence). The CDR3 sequence is CASSPTGGNQPQHF. The CDR3 DNA reads as TGTGCCAGCAGTCCAACAGGGGGCAATCAGCCCCAGCATTTT.

This clone was recorded a few times. V usage is TRBV30 and J usage is TRBJ1-3; maybe TRBD1 (5 bases). V dropped 5 bases and J dropped 0 bases, with 8 bases sitting between them. Germline CDR1 is GTSNPN and CDR2 is SVGIG (reference sequence). The CDR3 totals 13 residues. The CDR3 is CAWDQGSGNTIYF. The CDR3 DNA sequence: TGTGCCTGGGACCAGGGCTCTGGAAACACCATATATTTT.

This chain links TRBV5-6 with TRBJ2-7, with D maybe TRBD2 (6 bases). Deletions cut 0 bases from V and 3 bases from J, with 16 bases between. CDR3 length equals 16 residues. Germline V gene lookup returns CDR1 SGHDT and CDR2 YYEEEE. CDR3 residues: CASSLGGGLLVYEQYF. CDR3 in DNA: TGTGCCAGCAGCTTGGGCGGAGGGCTCTTAGTCTACGAGCAGTACTTC.

This chain connects TRBV10-1 to TRBJ2-4; 7 nucleotides line up with TRBD2. The CDR3 loop spans 14 amino acids. Germline lookup yields CDR1 WNHNN and CDR2 SYGVQD (reference sequence). This CDR3 reads CASSGGSAKNIQYF. The CDR3 nucleotides read TGCGCGAGTTCCGGGGGGTCGGCCAAAAACATTCAGTACTTC.

The J gene is TRBJ1-2, the V gene TRBV5-4; D is unresolved. Trimming cost V 5 bases and J 3 bases, with 8 bases left between them. The CDR3 runs to 12 residues. CDR1 is SGHNT, CDR2 YYREEE, per germline (reference sequence). CDR3 residues: CASRDGDYGYTF. As DNA, the CDR3 is TGTGCCAGCAGGGACGGGGACTATGGCTACACCTTC. Looking up the rest from reference TRBV5-4 and TRBJ1-2 gives the full variable domain: ETGVTQSPTHLIKTRGQQVTLRCSSQSGHNTVSWYQQALGQGPQFIFQYYREEENGRGNFPPRFSGLQFPNYSSELNVNALELDDSALYLCASRDGDYGYTFGSGTRLTVV.

This chain uses TRBV19 with TRBJ1-1; D unclear. Germline values: CDR1 LNHDA, CDR2 SQIVND (reference sequence). The CDR3 loop spans 14 amino acids. With 3 bases removed from V and 0 bases from J, the gap between germline ends came to 8 bases. Written as DNA, the CDR3 is TGTGCCAGTAGTATGGGCAGGATGAACACTGAAGCTTTCTTT. Amino acids: CASSMGRMNTEAFF.

The rearrangement joins TRBV4-2 to TRBJ2-7; 10 positions match TRBD1. The CDR3 is made up of 16 amino acids. Germline assignment: CDR1 LGHNA and CDR2 YNFKEQ. V lost 1 base to trimming and J lost 2 bases; unmatched junction nucleotides: 5. The CDR3: CASSQAGTGVTYEQYF. CDR3 coding DNA: TGTGCCAGCAGCCAAGCGGGGACAGGGGTTACCTACGAGCAGTACTTC.

This clone came up a few times. This chain uses TRBV18 with TRBJ2-1; tentative D call: TRBD2 (5 bases). Per germline, CDR1 KGHSH and CDR2 LQKENI. Trimming removed 3 bases at V and 4 bases at J, with 10 bases between. The CDR3 has 14 residues. CDR3 nucleotides: TGTGCCAGCTCACCCCACCGAGGGTACAATGAGCAGTTCTTC. It codes for CASSPHRGYNEQFF.

V and J are TRBV19 and TRBJ2-2; D may be TRBD2 (5 bases). With 6 bases removed from V and 4 bases from J, the gap between germline ends came to 15 bases. This CDR3 has 15 residues. CDR1 and CDR2 from the germline V gene are LNHDA and SQIVND (reference sequence). As DNA, the CDR3 is TGTGCCAGTAGAGGGTCGGGGAGTGGCACCGGGGAGCTGTTTTTT. Translation gives CASRGSGSGTGELFF.